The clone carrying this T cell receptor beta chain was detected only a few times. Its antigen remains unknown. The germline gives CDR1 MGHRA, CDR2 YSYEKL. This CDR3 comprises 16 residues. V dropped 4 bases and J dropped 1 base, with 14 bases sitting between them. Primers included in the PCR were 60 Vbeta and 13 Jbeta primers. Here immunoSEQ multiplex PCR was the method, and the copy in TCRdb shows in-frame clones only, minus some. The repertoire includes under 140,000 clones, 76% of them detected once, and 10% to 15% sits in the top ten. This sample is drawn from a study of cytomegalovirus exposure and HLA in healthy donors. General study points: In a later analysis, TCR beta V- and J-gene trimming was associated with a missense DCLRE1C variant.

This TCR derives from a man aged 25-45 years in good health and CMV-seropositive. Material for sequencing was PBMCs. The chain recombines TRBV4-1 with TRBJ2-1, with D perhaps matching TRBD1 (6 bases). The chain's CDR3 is CASSPYGQGSYNEQFF. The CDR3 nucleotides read TGCGCCAGCAGCCCCTATGGGCAGGGGTCCTACAATGAGCAGTTCTTC.